This T cell receptor beta chain was obtained from a study of blood T cell repertoires in COVID-19. From germline, CDR1 is SGHRS and CDR2 YFSETQ. V shed 0 bases and J 11 bases; nucleotides not matched to a gene: 7. CDR3 length equals 14 residues. TCRdb's table, derived via immunoSEQ multiplex PCR, lists solely in-frame clones and lacks some. The repertoire includes more than 90,000 clones, 70% to 90% of them detected once, and around 11% sits in the top ten. This TCR was recovered from a human donor in a cohort sampled during active COVID-19. The chain employs TRBV5-1 and TRBJ1-1; TRBD1 aligns across 10 bases. Sequencing was carried out using peripheral blood. For the CDR3, the DNA is TGCGCCAGCAGCTTGGCGGGACAGGGGCGCATGGCTTTCTTT. Its translation is CASSLAGQGRMAFF.